These 7 T cell receptor beta chains share one sample of origin, sequenced in a study of control samples from healthy donors and cancer patients. Sequencing was performed with immunoSEQ multiplex PCR; in TCRdb, only in-frame clones are kept and a portion is missing. This sample has 95,000 to 130,000 clones, with 88% found just once. Sequencing was performed on blood. Receptor source: a woman in her 70s in good health.

This chain uses TRBV19 with TRBJ1-5; D gene unclear. Germline V gives CDR1 LNHDA, CDR2 SQIVND (reference sequence). Between the trimmed V and J ends, which lost 3 bases and 0 bases, there was a span of 9 bases. CDR3 length: 15 amino acids. The CDR3, as DNA: TGTGCCAGTAGTATCTCCCAGATTAGCAATCAGCCCCAGCATTTT. The encoded protein is CASSISQISNQPQHF.

J is TRBJ1-1 and V is TRBV4-2, with D unclear. CDR1 LGHNA and CDR2 YNFKEQ come from the germline V gene. The V and J ends lost 0 bases and 6 bases respectively, with 5 bases between them. The CDR3 contains 12 residues. Here the CDR3 reads CASSQETSEAFF. The CDR3, as DNA: TGTGCCAGCAGCCAAGAGACCTCTGAAGCTTTCTTT.

The rearrangement joins TRBV5-1 to TRBJ1-4; TRBD1 matches 7 bases. CDR1 and CDR2 from the germline V gene are SGHRS and YFSETQ. The CDR3 has 16 residues. V gave up 9 bases and J gave up 4 bases; unmatched junction bases: 15. The CDR3 here is CATHPTGLMGNEKLFF. The CDR3 bases are TGCGCCACCCACCCGACAGGGCTAATGGGTAATGAAAAACTGTTTTTT.

The table lists this clone with a few counts. This chain uses TRBV15 with TRBJ2-7; D assignment may be TRBD1 or TRBD2 (5 bases each). The V and J ends lost 0 bases and 5 bases respectively, with 5 bases between them. The CDR3 loop spans 12 amino acids. Germline V gives CDR1 LNHNV, CDR2 YYDKDF (reference sequence). CDR3 in amino acids: CATSREGDEQYF. As DNA, the CDR3 is TGTGCCACCAGCAGAGAGGGGGACGAGCAGTACTTC. Based on the CDR3 plus reference TRBV15 and TRBJ2-7, the full variable domain is DAMVIQNPRYQVTQFGKPVTLSCSQTLNHNVMYWYQQKSSQAPKLLFHYYDKDFNNEADTPDNFQSRRPNTSFCFLDIRSPGLGDTAMYLCATSREGDEQYFGPGTRLTVT.

V is TRBV28 and J is TRBJ1-1; D gene unclear. Germline V gene lookup returns CDR1 MDHEN and CDR2 SYDVKM. The CDR3 is made up of 13 amino acids. The germline V and J ends were trimmed by 5 bases and 8 bases, with 15 bases remaining between them. CDR3 sequence (DNA): TGTGCCAGCAGTGGGCCGCCGCTCCTCGAAGCTTTCTTT. It yields the protein CASSGPPLLEAFF.

Points on this clone: One end of the junction does not line up with germline, which may come from a read error. The chain recombines TRBV6-5 with TRBJ1-2, with D hard to call. The germline V gene has CDR1 MNHEY and CDR2 SVGAGI. The CDR3 has 14 amino acids. CDR3 sequence (DNA): TGTGCCACCCCGACCCCCGGGGTAAACTCTGGCTACACCTTC. This gives the protein CATPTPGVNSGYTF.

The genes are TRBV2 and TRBJ1-5; a possible D gene is TRBD1 (6 bases). The CDR3 loop spans 15 amino acids. The V and J ends lost 3 bases and 6 bases respectively, with 15 bases between them. Germline CDR1 and CDR2: SNHLY and FYNNEI. As DNA, the CDR3 is TGTGCCAGCAGTGAGCGGCAGGGGAGAGGTCAGCCCCAGCATTTT. It encodes CASSERQGRGQPQHF. Full variable domain (missing parts from reference TRBV2 and TRBJ1-5): EPEVTQTPSHQVTQMGQEVILRCVPISNHLYFYWYRQILGQKVEFLVSFYNNEISEKSEIFDDQFSVERPDGSNFTLKIRSTKLEDSAMYFCASSERQGRGQPQHFGDGTRLSIL.